This TCR beta chain derives from a study of identical twins (dated by TCRdb to between 2015 and 2016). With regard to the full study: The study deep-sequenced TCR alpha and beta repertoires from monozygotic twins, unrelated adults of various ages and cord blood to test whether fetal clonotypes persist. To rule out contamination, replicate twin experiments were performed at different times with different library preparation protocols.

Measured from the cysteine to the phenylalanine, the CDR3 is 17 residues long. Only the CDR3 part of the read is kept: 51 bases, read in frame from the first base. The junction shows trimming of 5 bases on V and 1 base on J, plus 19 bases between the germline ends. Sequences SGHTA (CDR1) and FQGNSA (CDR2) are obtained from the germline V gene. The library was produced with 5' RACE. Sequenced on an Illumina HiSeq 2000. A universal primer binding site was added through template switching, and the final cDNA carried a unique molecular identifier so that TCR cDNA molecules could be counted accurately. Specific primers in the conserved constant-segment region were used to synthesize first-strand cDNA for TCR alpha and beta chains. To control for contamination, each cDNA library was double barcoded with a SMART-Mk sample barcode plus Illumina barcodes. TruSeq adapter sequences and Illumina sample barcodes were added in two successive PCR steps. The Illumina HiSeq platform was used with custom primers to sequence TCR alpha and beta cDNA libraries. In the source study's methods: Raw reads were processed with MiGEC to extract unique molecular identifiers, and MiXCR was used to determine CDR3 positions. Recombination models were inferred per individual with the repgenHMM and IGoR tools using an EM algorithm. Shared clonotypes were analyzed with the tcR package in R, and sharing was normalized by the product of cloneset sizes. To study raw recombination without the effects of thymic and clonal selection, out-of-frame nonproductive sequences were analyzed. TCRdb took the public reads, trimmed them with fastp at Q25, ran MiXCR for clone calling and kept in-frame beta chains. CDR3 protein duplicates are merged, each entry listing the most common genes and DNA. Clone size and V and J calls follow TCRdb, not the original study. In all, the sample holds around 470,000 distinct CDR3 sequences, and about 14% of those were seen once. The ten largest make up approximately 0.52% of the sample.

General study outcomes and caveats: Invariant T cells such as MAIT and iNKT could partly confound zero-insertion analyses, though diverse VJ usage argued against this for most clonotypes. Because the same donors could not be followed over many years, the conclusions depended on cross-sectional statistical analysis. A weaker excess of twin sharing was found in beta out-of-frame sequences because the signal-to-noise ratio was lowered by fewer shared sequences. Compared with coincidental sharing between unrelated individuals, out-of-frame TCR alpha sequences shared between twins had an excess of sequences with low generation probability. Abundant cord blood beta clonotypes carried fewer insertions; young adult naive repertoires showed a weaker similar trend, while memory repertoires showed none. In monozygotic twins, recombination models systematically underestimated out-of-frame TCR alpha sharing, but the models matched the sharing seen between unrelated individuals.

On this clonotype itself: Its antigen target is currently unknown. No per-base quality is available; no much larger clone lies one base away.

Only healthy Caucasian donors were included. The twin cohort comprised three pairs of female monozygotic twins, all aged about 18 to 29 years. Positive isolation kits from Invitrogen were used to isolate the CD4+ and CD8+ T cell populations. These data were also reused for a study on yellow fever vaccine responses in identical twins. As that second paper reports: According to the authors, in identical twins the way T cells responded to vaccination appeared partly convergent and partly personalized. In the study, vaccine-responding T cell clones were precisely tracked in identical twins.

The sequence was collected from a woman aged 18 to 35 in good health. The sequence links TRBV7-2 to TRBJ2-3; TRBD2 is perhaps the D gene, given 7 matching bases. The sequenced sample was CD4+ T cells sorted from blood. The DNA sequence is as follows: TGTGCCAGCAGCCTAGGGGGGCGGGGGCCACGCACAGATACGCAGTATTTT. This is translated as CASSLGGRGPRTDTQYF. With the rest looked up from the reference TRBV7-2 and TRBJ2-3 genes rather than sequenced, the full variable domain is GAGVSQSPSNKVTEKGKDVELRCDPISGHTALYWYRQSLGQGLEFLIYFQGNSAPDKSGLPSDRFSAERTGGSVSTLTIQRTQQEDSAVYLCASSLGGRGPRTDTQYFGPGTRLTVL.